A single sample is the source of the 8 T cell receptor beta chains below, sequenced in a study of shared clonotypes between healthy human individuals. Produced via immunoSEQ multiplex PCR; TCRdb's table is partial and in-frame only. This table holds under 2,500,000 clones, 90% to 97% found once. The specimen sequenced was naive CD4+ T cells sorted from blood. The subset was: CD45RA+ positively selected. The receptors here all came from a man aged 18 to 29 in good health.

This chain's CDR3 is CASSFYDTEAFF. DNA for the CDR3: TGTGCCAGCAGCTTTTACGACACTGAAGCTTTCTTT. The V call is TRBV11-2, the J call TRBJ1-1, with D uncertain. V lost 3 bases, J lost 3 bases, and 5 bases lay in between. The germline V gene encodes CDR1 SGHAT and CDR2 FQNNGV. The CDR3 has 12 amino acids. Combining the CDR3 with reference TRBV11-2 and TRBJ1-1 gives the whole variable domain EAGVAQSPRYKIIEKRQSVAFWCNPISGHATLYWYQQILGQGPKLLIQFQNNGVVDDSQLPKDRFSAERLKGVDSTLKIQPAKLEDSAVYLCASSFYDTEAFFGQGTRLTVV.

This rearrangement joins TRBV18 to TRBJ1-1; D is uncertain. Trimming pared 6 bases from V and 0 bases from J, leaving 11 bases between. Germline CDR1 and CDR2: KGHSH and LQKENI. The CDR3 length is 14 residues. CDR3 nucleotide sequence: TGTGCCAGCTCTCCTCCGACCATGAACACTGAAGCTTTCTTT. Residues: CASSPPTMNTEAFF.

The rearrangement links TRBV5-4 to TRBJ1-2; 9 nucleotides align to TRBD1. This CDR3 has 15 amino acids. Trimming cost V 2 bases and J 5 bases; bases outside gene matches: 7. CDR1 is SGHNT, CDR2 YYREEE, per germline (reference sequence). CDR3 bases: TGTGCCAGCAGCTTCCCACAGGGGGCAGGGTATGGCTACACCTTC. The encoded protein is CASSFPQGAGYGYTF. The whole variable domain, filled in from reference TRBV5-4 and TRBJ1-2, reads ETGVTQSPTHLIKTRGQQVTLRCSSQSGHNTVSWYQQALGQGPQFIFQYYREEENGRGNFPPRFSGLQFPNYSSELNVNALELDDSALYLCASSFPQGAGYGYTFGSGTRLTVV.

Here the CDR3 DNA reads TGTGCCAGCAGCTTAGCAGCGGGTTCACCCCTCCACTTT. Residues: CASSLAAGSPLHF. The chain uses TRBV7-2 and TRBJ1-6; the D is unclear. The V gene lost 0 bases and the J gene lost 9 bases, with 6 bases spanning the gap. CDR1 and CDR2 (germline): SGHTA, FQGNSA. CDR3 length: 13 residues.

V and J are TRBV25-1 and TRBJ1-1, with D possibly being TRBD1 (6 bases). Trimming stripped 5 bases from V and 5 bases from J, with 21 bases between. Germline CDR1 reads MGHDK; CDR2 reads SYGVNS. The CDR3 sequence is 16 residues long. CDR3 bases: TGTGCCAGCAGTAAGGGGGGCGCGGGCGTATGGACTGAAGCTTTCTTT. Residues: CASSKGGAGVWTEAFF.

This chain uses TRBV15 with TRBJ2-7, with unresolved D. V lost 1 base to trimming and J lost 0 bases, with 13 bases between them. Germline CDR1 LNHNV, CDR2 YYDKDF (reference sequence). The CDR3 runs 16 residues. DNA of the CDR3: TGTGCCACCAGCAGAGGTGCAGGCGGATTCTCCTACGAGCAGTACTTC. It specifies CATSRGAGGFSYEQYF.

V and J are TRBV18 and TRBJ2-7; D uncertain. CDR3 length: 13 residues. V lost 2 bases and J lost 2, with 7 bases in between. Germline CDR1 KGHSH, CDR2 LQKENI. The DNA for the CDR3 is TGTGCCAGCTCACCAGCCAGGCCCTACGAGCAGTACTTC. Its protein product is CASSPARPYEQYF. Together with reference TRBV18 and TRBJ2-7, the CDR3 gives the full variable domain: NAGVMQNPRHLVRRRGQEARLRCSPMKGHSHVYWYRQLPEEGLKFMVYLQKENIIDESGMPKERFSAEFPKEGPSILRIQQVVRGDSAAYFCASSPARPYEQYFGPGTRLTVT.

CDR3 sequence: CSVDFRGLNEQYF. DNA of the CDR3: TGCAGCGTTGATTTTAGGGGGCTAAACGAGCAGTACTTC. The rearrangement uses TRBV29-1 and TRBJ2-7; 7 bases agree with TRBD1. The V and J ends lost 3 bases and 5 bases, in that order; junction bases with no gene match: 7. CDR1 and CDR2 from the germline V gene are SQVTM and ANQGSEA. The CDR3 spans 13 residues.